The entry below gives a single TCR beta chain sequence along with its context. What it binds is unknown. TCRdb used MiXCR to reprocess the RT-PCR reads, holding one entry per CDR3 protein. Of 6,000 to 8,500 distinct CDR3 sequences in the sample, about 86% were seen once. The CDR3 runs 13 residues. The germline V gene encodes CDR1 MNHNS and CDR2 SASEGT. V gave up 9 bases and J gave up 8 bases; unmatched junction bases: 6. The data belong to a study of yellow fever vaccine responses in identical twins. Broader study findings: Twins reportedly appeared to share part of their vaccine T cell response while keeping part individual.

The V and J genes are TRBV6-1 and TRBJ2-1, with 11 bases aligning to TRBD2. The TCR originated in a woman younger than 30 who received the yellow fever vaccine. This specimen consisted of T cells from blood (PBMCs), unsorted or a sorted subset (not recorded which), obtained before or after yellow fever vaccination (not recorded which). The CDR3 region is CASSGGAWDEQFF. Written as DNA, the CDR3 is TGTGCCAGTAGCGGGGGGGCCTGGGATGAGCAGTTCTTC.